One and the same sample provided the 23 T cell receptor beta chains below, sequenced in a study of T cell changes during pregnancy in multiple sclerosis. The method was immunoSEQ multiplex PCR; TCRdb's version includes in-frame clones alone and lacks a portion of them. The repertoire holds 37,000 or so clones, with about 88% as singletons. This specimen consisted of CD4+ T cells from peripheral blood mononuclear cells, obtained in the first trimester of pregnancy. These receptors originate from a female donor with multiple sclerosis, enrolled in a pregnancy study.

This chain connects TRBV5-1 to TRBJ1-1; D is unclear. Trimming pared 6 bases from V and 4 bases from J, leaving 13 bases between. This CDR3 has 13 amino acids. CDR1 SGHRS and CDR2 YFSETQ come from the germline V gene. Written as DNA, the CDR3 is TGCGCCAGCATACGCGAAGATGGCACTGAAGCTTTCTTT. Protein product: CASIREDGTEAFF. Full variable domain (outside the CDR3, taken from reference TRBV5-1 and TRBJ1-1): KAGVTQTPRYLIKTRGQQVTLSCSPISGHRSVSWYQQTPGQGLQFLFEYFSETQRNKGNFPGRFSGRQFSNSRSEMNVSTLELGDSALYLCASIREDGTEAFFGQGTRLTVV.

The chain couples TRBV2 to TRBJ1-5; 10 positions match TRBD1. Trimming at V came to 3 bases and at J to 1 base, leaving 3 bases not matched to a gene. The CDR3 is made up of 16 amino acids. Germline values: CDR1 SNHLY, CDR2 FYNNEI. The CDR3 reads CASSERTGGSNQPQHF. The CDR3 nucleotides read TGTGCCAGCAGTGAGAGGACAGGGGGAAGCAATCAGCCCCAGCATTTT.

The chain uses TRBV5-1 and TRBJ1-3, with 8 bases that match TRBD1. The CDR3 consists of 17 residues. Germline values: CDR1 SGHRS, CDR2 YFSETQ. The V segment lost 2 bases and the J segment 1 base; nucleotides outside the gene matches: 8. CDR3 nucleotide sequence: TGCGCCAGCAGCTTCGGGACAGGAGCTCAATCTGGAAACACCATATATTTT. It specifies CASSFGTGAQSGNTIYF.

This clone was picked up one time. CDR3 nucleotide sequence: TGTGCCAGCAGGACAGGAGGCGCCACTGAAGCTTTCTTT. It is translated as CASRTGGATEAFF. The chain uses TRBV7-2 and TRBJ1-1; a possible D gene is TRBD1 (6 bases). The CDR3 covers 13 residues. Trimming pared 6 bases from V and 4 bases from J, leaving 12 bases between. Per the germline V gene, CDR1 is SGHTA and CDR2 is FQGNSA.

This rearrangement joins TRBV19 to TRBJ1-4; 8 nucleotides agree with TRBD1. The J segment lost 8 bases and the V segment lost 8 bases, leaving 16 bases of the junction unmatched. Looked up from germline, CDR1 is LNHDA and CDR2 is SQIVND (reference sequence). The CDR3 loop spans 16 amino acids. The CDR3 nucleotides are TGTGCCAGTCGCCGTTCCGGACAGGGCTGGTTCGAAAAACTGTTTTTT. Translated: CASRRSGQGWFEKLFF.

CDR3 sequence reads: CASSSNRGNTEAFF. CDR3 coding DNA: TGTGCCAGCAGCTCTAACAGGGGGAACACTGAAGCTTTCTTT. The chain joins TRBV7-3 to TRBJ1-1; 7 bases are a match to TRBD1. V shed 4 bases and J 1 base; nucleotides not matched to a gene: 3. CDR1 is SGHTA, CDR2 FQGTGA, per germline. The CDR3 contains 14 residues.

This sequence joins TRBV9 and TRBJ1-5; 9 bases map to TRBD1. The germline V gene has CDR1 SGDLS and CDR2 YYNGEE. This CDR3 has 16 residues. V lost 3 bases and J lost 4; bases outside the gene matches: 8. CDR3 in DNA: TGTGCCAGCAGCGCTTCCGGGACAGGGATTAATCAGCCCCAGCATTTT. Its protein product is CASSASGTGINQPQHF.

This chain joins TRBV19 and TRBJ1-6; tentative D call: TRBD1 (5 bases). Trimming stripped 9 bases from V and 0 bases from J, with 12 bases between. Germline CDR1 reads LNHDA; CDR2 reads SQIVND (reference sequence). CDR3 size: 15 residues. The DNA of the CDR3 is TGTGCCAGCCGGACATCTAACTCCTATAATTCACCCCTCCACTTT. Translated, it gives CASRTSNSYNSPLHF. Complete variable domain (other parts from reference TRBV19 and TRBJ1-6): DGGITQSPKYLFRKEGQNVTLSCEQNLNHDAMYWYRQDPGQGLRLIYYSQIVNDFQKGDIAEGYSVSREKKESFPLTVTSAQKNPTAFYLCASRTSNSYNSPLHFGNGTRLTVT.

The chain employs TRBV30 and TRBJ1-2; a weak D match, TRBD1 (5 bases). The CDR3 length is 12 residues. The V gene's germline CDR1 is GTSNPN and CDR2 SVGIG (reference sequence). Trimming pared 2 bases from V and 7 bases from J, leaving 11 bases between. CDR3 DNA: TGTGCCTGGAGTCCCGGGACTGGTGGCTACACCTTC. It yields the protein CAWSPGTGGYTF. Using reference TRBV30 and TRBJ1-2 for the parts outside the CDR3, the full variable domain is SQTIHQWPATLVQPVGSPLSLECTVEGTSNPNLYWYRQAAGRGLQLLFYSVGIGQISSEVPQNLSASRPQDRQFILSSKKLLLSDSGFYLCAWSPGTGGYTFGSGTRLTVV.

The table lists this clone with a few counts. This chain uses TRBV19 with TRBJ1-5; D ambiguous. CDR1 and CDR2 from the germline V gene are LNHDA and SQIVND (reference sequence). The CDR3 has 13 residues. V was cut by 5 bases and J by 6 bases, with 11 bases left in between. The CDR3 loop reads CASSQERGQPQHF. The CDR3 DNA reads TGTGCCAGTAGTCAGGAGCGGGGTCAGCCCCAGCATTTT.

The CDR3 here is CASSRDLRAVEEQYF. The CDR3 nucleotides are TGTGCCAGCAGCCGGGACTTGAGGGCCGTGGAGGAGCAGTACTTC. This chain links TRBV14 with TRBJ2-7, with D possibly TRBD2 on 6 matching bases. This CDR3 is 15 amino acids long. The V gene's germline CDR1 is SGHDN and CDR2 FVKESK. Trimming stripped 4 bases from V and 7 bases from J, with 20 bases between.

The chain employs TRBV14 and TRBJ2-3; D gene uncertain. CDR3 length: 13 residues. The ends were cut back, 0 bases at V and 3 bases at J, with 4 bases in the middle. The germline V gene encodes CDR1 SGHDN and CDR2 FVKESK. For the CDR3, the DNA is TGTGCCAGCAGCCAAGATCTTACAGATACGCAGTATTTT. Amino acids: CASSQDLTDTQYF.

The V and J genes are TRBV18 and TRBJ1-4; tentative D call: TRBD1 (5 bases). CDR3 length: 13 amino acids. Germline values: CDR1 KGHSH, CDR2 LQKENI. Trimming removed 4 bases at V and 10 bases at J, with 13 bases between. CDR3 coding DNA: TGTGCCAGCTCACGGGGCAGTGCGAGAAAACTGTTTTTT. Encoded protein: CASSRGSARKLFF.

The chain carries TRBV6-6 and TRBJ2-5; tentatively, D is TRBD2 (6 bases). The CDR3 totals 15 residues. V was trimmed by 8 bases and J by 2 bases, leaving 18 bases between them. Germline V gives CDR1 MNHNY, CDR2 SVGAGI (reference sequence). Here the CDR3 DNA reads TGTGCCAGCTCGTGGGGGGACTCAACTCAAGAGACCCAGTACTTC. Protein sequence: CASSWGDSTQETQYF.

The chain carries TRBV6-6 and TRBJ1-5; 7 bases fit TRBD1. V lost 4 bases and J lost 6; bases outside the gene matches: 9. CDR1 is MNHNY, CDR2 SVGAGI, per germline (reference sequence). CDR3 length equals 15 residues. In DNA form, the CDR3 reads TGTGCCAGCAGTTCAATCCTAGGGGGCGTTCAGCCCCAGCATTTT. Protein: CASSSILGGVQPQHF.

The chain is built from TRBV6-5 and TRBJ1-2; TRBD1 might be the D (6 bases). The CDR3 spans 15 residues. The germline V and J ends were trimmed by 0 bases and 4 bases, with 12 bases remaining between them. Germline V CDR1 and CDR2: MNHEY, SVGAGI. CDR3 nucleotide sequence: TGTGCCAGCAGTTACTCGAACAGGGCCACCTATGGCTACACCTTC. Translation: CASSYSNRATYGYTF.

The V call is TRBV30, the J call TRBJ1-1; D is ambiguous. Germline lookup yields CDR1 GTSNPN and CDR2 SVGIG (reference sequence). The CDR3 has 13 amino acids. Trimming took 3 bases from V and 1 from J, leaving 9 bases between them. The CDR3 here is CAWRRVPNTEAFF. The CDR3 coding sequence is TGTGCCTGGAGGCGGGTGCCGAACACTGAAGCTTTCTTT.

The sample holds one count of this clone. V is TRBV5-1 and J is TRBJ2-3; tentative D call: TRBD1 (5 bases). From germline, CDR1 is SGHRS and CDR2 YFSETQ. V dropped 4 bases and J dropped 5 bases, with 20 bases sitting between them. This CDR3 has 16 amino acids. The CDR3 bases are TGCGCCAGCAGCATCTCCCCGGGCAATCAGGGAGATACGCAGTATTTT. It specifies CASSISPGNQGDTQYF.

The gene calls are TRBV30 and TRBJ2-2, with TRBD2 identical over 13 bases. V lost 5 bases, J lost 1 base, and 10 bases stayed unmatched. Germline lookup yields CDR1 GTSNPN and CDR2 SVGIG (reference sequence). The CDR3 runs to 18 residues. The CDR3 DNA is TGTGCCTGGGAAGGCGGAAGGACTAGCGGGGGGAACACCGGGGAGCTGTTTTTT. It yields the protein CAWEGGRTSGGNTGELFF. Filled out from reference TRBV30 and TRBJ2-2, the complete variable domain reads SQTIHQWPATLVQPVGSPLSLECTVEGTSNPNLYWYRQAAGRGLQLLFYSVGIGQISSEVPQNLSASRPQDRQFILSSKKLLLSDSGFYLCAWEGGRTSGGNTGELFFGEGSRLTVL.

This clone was detected only a few times. The chain recombines TRBV10-3 with TRBJ1-5; no clear D gene. Germline values: CDR1 ENHRY, CDR2 SYGVKD. The CDR3 length is 13 residues. Trimming pared 4 bases from V and 0 bases from J, leaving 4 bases between. The CDR3: CAISADSNQPQHF. The CDR3 bases are TGTGCCATCAGTGCAGATAGCAATCAGCCCCAGCATTTT.

Within the sample, this clone is medium-sized. V usage is TRBV29-1 and J usage is TRBJ1-2; D might be TRBD1 (6 bases). The V end was cut by 0 bases, the J end by 12 bases, with 17 bases between. Germline V gene lookup returns CDR1 SQVTM and CDR2 ANQGSEA. The CDR3 totals 13 residues. CDR3 sequence reads: CSVEENSGALHTF. The CDR3 nucleotides are TGCAGCGTTGAAGAGAATTCAGGGGCCCTTCACACCTTC.

The chain has TRBV5-1 and TRBJ2-3, with 8 nucleotides matching TRBD2. The CDR3 loop spans 15 amino acids. Losses at the gene ends were 4 bases for V and 7 bases for J; bases not matched to a gene: 11. Germline CDR1 reads SGHRS; CDR2 reads YFSETQ. The CDR3 nucleotides read TGCGCCAGCAGCCGCGGGGGACTAGGTTCAAATACGCAGTATTTT. This codes for CASSRGGLGSNTQYF.

The chain joins TRBV27 to TRBJ2-1, with 12 bases fitting TRBD2. The CDR3 contains 19 residues. Looked up from germline, CDR1 is MNHEY and CDR2 is SMNVEV (reference sequence). V dropped 0 bases and J dropped 2; count of bases not matched to a gene: 8. Here the CDR3 reads CASSLSSQGLAGPYNEQFF. CDR3 coding DNA: TGTGCCAGCAGTTTATCGTCTCAAGGACTAGCGGGGCCCTACAATGAGCAGTTCTTC.